This T cell receptor (beta chain) emerged from a study of T cells in Graves' hyperthyroidism and ophthalmopathy. Amplification of TCR beta CDR3 regions was performed using RNA transcripts as template. TCR CDR3 regions were first amplified by RT-PCR with HTBI primers. Using its own MiXCR run on the multiplex PCR reads, TCRdb lists one record per CDR3 protein. The sample includes 750,000 to 900,000 distinct CDR3 sequences, roughly 40% of them seen just once. From more than 9.5 ml of fresh peripheral blood, PBMCs were isolated. To note about this clonotype: Its antigen is not identified.

The CDR3 spans 19 residues. Trimming shortened V by 3 bases and J by 0 bases, and 20 bases separated the two germline ends. Regarding the study as a whole: Blood also carried most thyroid clonotypes expanded above 0.001.

The receptor was derived from a man between 18 and 29 years old with Graves' hyperthyroidism. The chain carries TRBV12-3 or TRBV12-4 and TRBJ2-2; D possibly corresponds to TRBD2 (6 bases). Sequencing used blood. The CDR3 coding sequence is TGTGCCAGCAGTTTCATTTCCGGGAGCCTAGATTCGAACACCGGGGAGCTGTTTTTT. Protein: CASSFISGSLDSNTGELFF.